Listed here are 8 T cell receptor beta chains from one sample, sequenced in a study of cytomegalovirus exposure and HLA in healthy donors. Researchers ran the PCR with 60 Vbeta and 13 Jbeta primers. Some clones are missing from TCRdb's copy, which holds only in-frame ones; the method was immunoSEQ multiplex PCR. The sample holds 150,000 or so clones, about three quarters seen once. Sequenced: PBMCs. Source of these receptors: a man aged 40-49 years in good health and CMV-seropositive.

The V gene is TRBV5-6, the J gene TRBJ2-6, with D tentatively TRBD2 (6 bases). The V gene's germline CDR1 is SGHDT and CDR2 YYEEEE. The length of the CDR3 is 16 residues. V shed 4 bases and J shed 0 bases, with 11 bases lying between them. CDR3 sequence (DNA): TGTGCCAGCAGCCACCGGGGGAGCTCTGGGGCCAACGTCCTGACTTTC. Encoded protein: CASSHRGSSGANVLTF.

This rearrangement joins TRBV5-4 to TRBJ2-1; TRBD2 matches 15 bases. The germline V gene encodes CDR1 SGHNT and CDR2 YYREEE (reference sequence). The V gene end was trimmed by 0 bases and the J gene end by 12 bases; junction bases not matched to a gene: 4. This CDR3 is 15 amino acids long. For the CDR3, the DNA is TGTGCCAGCAGCTTGGGGACTAGCGGGAGGGCCGGGCAGTTCTTC. Protein: CASSLGTSGRAGQFF.

The V gene is TRBV7-9, the J gene TRBJ2-2, with D hard to call. The CDR3 totals 14 residues. V lost 6 bases and J 1 base, leaving 9 bases between the germline ends. Germline V lookup: CDR1 SEHNR, CDR2 FQNEAQ (reference sequence). CDR3 DNA: TGTGCCAGCAGTTCCAACAGGAACACCGGGGAGCTGTTTTTT. Encoded protein: CASSSNRNTGELFF.

V usage is TRBV19 and J usage is TRBJ2-7; 8 positions agree with TRBD2. Germline lookup yields CDR1 LNHDA and CDR2 SQIVND (reference sequence). This CDR3 spans 14 amino acids. V trimming: 5 bases; J trimming: 3 bases; junction bases outside the gene matches: 6. Here the CDR3 reads CASSVTSGVYEQYF. DNA of the CDR3: TGTGCCAGTAGTGTTACTAGCGGAGTCTACGAGCAGTACTTC.

The chain carries TRBV7-8 and TRBJ1-5; D possibly corresponds to TRBD1 (6 bases). CDR3 length: 14 amino acids. Between the trimmed V and J ends, which lost 5 bases and 3 bases, there was a span of 11 bases. Germline-derived CDR1 and CDR2 are SGHVS and FQNEAQ. CDR3 protein: CASSLGQSNQPQHF. CDR3 nucleotide sequence: TGTGCCAGCAGCCTAGGACAGTCCAATCAGCCCCAGCATTTT.

This clone has a single count. The chain carries TRBV18 and TRBJ2-3; no clear D. The CDR3 runs 13 residues. Germline V lookup: CDR1 KGHSH, CDR2 LQKENI. V dropped 3 bases and J dropped 3 bases, with 7 bases sitting between them. CDR3 sequence (DNA): TGTGCCAGCTCACCCCTGCGGACAGATACGCAGTATTTT. This encodes CASSPLRTDTQYF.

This clone was detected a few times. The V and J genes are TRBV29-1 and TRBJ2-6; TRBD1 is a possible D gene (6 bases). The germline V gene encodes CDR1 SQVTM and CDR2 ANQGSEA. Trimming left V 7 bases short and J 5 bases short, with 12 bases between. This CDR3 contains 13 residues. CDR3 region: CSAGQSRANVLTF. The CDR3 DNA follows: TGCAGCGCTGGACAGTCCAGGGCCAACGTCCTGACTTTC.

This chain uses TRBV21-1 with TRBJ2-3; the tabulated D call, TRBD1, remains unverified against the DNA. TRBV21-1 is a pseudogene segment. The CDR3 is 15 residues long. CDR3 sequence: CASSNKGVGTDTQYF. Here the CDR3 DNA reads TGTGCCAGCAGCAACAAGGGGGTGGGCACAGATACGCAGTATTTT.